This TCR beta chain emerged from a study of graft-versus-host responses after intestinal transplantation. Study-wide background: Among the recipients, transplants were multivisceral, liver-intestinal, or isolated intestinal. Uniformly, recipients were administered anti-thymocyte globulin induction with subsequent tacrolimus and steroids for approximately 3 years.

With regard to this clone: Antigen unknown.

V was cut by 2 bases and J by 0 bases, with 8 bases left in between. Looked up from germline, CDR1 is MNHNY and CDR2 is SVGAGI (reference sequence). There are 15 residues in the CDR3. Lymphocytes (intraepithelial and lamina propria) were released by processing the graft tissue. Study findings and constraints: The marrow of recipients harbored GvH clones, and ileum or blood showed some of them first.

Repertoires were generated with immunoSEQ multiplex PCR, while TCRdb's copy carries only in-frame clones and drops some. The sample lists tens of thousands of clones; around 90% were seen once. The source was ileum tissue, collected around 200 days after intestinal transplant. The chain links TRBV6-6 to TRBJ1-5, with D uncertain. This TCR came from a human patient who received an intestinal transplant, so some T cells may come from the graft donor. CDR3 amino acids: CASSYGHYSNQPQHF. The CDR3 DNA reads TGTGCCAGCAGTTACGGGCATTATAGCAATCAGCCCCAGCATTTT.